Below are 20 T cell receptor beta chains sequenced from a single sample in a study of spatial heterogeneity in lung cancer. Overall study results and limits: One measure, the expanded intratumoral alpha and beta TCR count, tracked tumor mutation counts.

The time point here: sample taken at primary tumor resection. TCRdb reanalysed the 5' RACE reads using MiXCR and keeps one entry per CDR3 protein. The data hold about 13,000 distinct CDR3 sequences, with approximately 4.6% observed a single time. These TCRs' antigens remain unknown. Sequencing was performed on lung tumor tissue, taken at surgery. The receptors were gathered from a male donor with early-stage non-small cell lung cancer.

This clonotype was counted a few times. Because the library targeted alpha chains, this beta chain is an off-target read whose size means little. The V call is TRBV4-1, the J call TRBJ2-3; D remains unclear. Trimming removed 0 bases at V and 2 bases at J, with 9 bases between. Germline CDR1 and CDR2: MGHRA and YSYEKL. The CDR3 extends over 15 amino acids. CDR3 bases: TGCGCCAGCAGCCAAGAGGCCAGCCCCACAGATACGCAGTATTTT. It translates to CASSQEASPTDTQYF.

This clonotype appeared many times. The library was prepared for alpha chains; this beta chain is a stray read, so its frequency means little. The chain recombines TRBV5-4 with TRBJ2-3; D not certain. This CDR3 is 13 amino acids long. Germline V gene sequence: CDR1 SGHNT, CDR2 YYREEE (reference sequence). V was pared by 0 bases and J by 14 bases, with 16 bases between. CDR3 coding DNA: TGTGCCAGCAGCTTGGGATCGGGTCCCCACCGGTATTTT. Protein: CASSLGSGPHRYF.

At least ten counts were recorded for this clonotype. Since the library was made to target alpha chains, this beta chain is a stray read and its abundance is not meaningful. The rearrangement joins TRBV6-1 to TRBJ2-1; 8 bases agree with TRBD1. The ends lost 2 bases at V and 2 bases at J; junction bases unmatched: 5. The germline V gene encodes CDR1 MNHNS and CDR2 SASEGT. The CDR3 covers 16 residues. DNA for the CDR3: TGTGCCAGCAGTGAACGTGCAGGGGGCACCTACAATGAGCAGTTCTTC. This gives the protein CASSERAGGTYNEQFF.

This clonotype was seen at least ten times. The size of this beta chain means little, since it is a stray read in a library made for alpha chains. CDR3 DNA: TGCAGTGCTAGAGACTGGGGGGGGCCCGGGACAGATACGCAGTATTTT. It yields the protein CSARDWGGPGTDTQYF. The chain couples TRBV20-1 to TRBJ2-3; weak D call: TRBD2 (7 bases). Germline values: CDR1 DFQATT, CDR2 SNEGSKA (reference sequence). Trimming took 0 bases from V and 3 from J, leaving 16 bases between them. The CDR3 loop spans 16 amino acids.

By share of the sample, this clonotype is medium-sized. The size of this beta chain means little, since it is a stray read in a library made for alpha chains. The CDR3 coding sequence is TGTGCCAGCAGCCAATTAGCGGGGGGCCGCTATGAGCAGTTCTTC. This translates into CASSQLAGGRYEQFF. V is TRBV7-2 and J is TRBJ2-1; the match to TRBD2 covers 10 bases. J lost 8 bases, V lost 5 bases, and 9 bases had no gene match. Germline V CDR1 and CDR2: SGHTA, FQGNSA. CDR3 size: 15 residues.

There are many counts of this clonotype. Since the library was made to target alpha chains, this beta chain is a stray read and its abundance is not meaningful. V gene TRBV9 combines with J gene TRBJ2-6, with D perhaps TRBD1 (6 bases). V lost 4 bases and J lost 4, with 12 bases in between. Germline CDR1 reads SGDLS; CDR2 reads YYNGEE. This CDR3 has 15 residues. The CDR3 spells CASSLTGSGANVLTF. Written as DNA, the CDR3 is TGTGCCAGCAGCTTAACAGGGTCGGGGGCCAACGTCCTGACTTTC.

This clonotype was observed a few times. This beta chain lies outside the target of a library built for alpha chains; its clone size means little. The CDR3 loop reads CASSSRGRTQYF. The CDR3 region has the DNA TGTGCCAGCAGTTCCCGGGGTCGGACCCAGTACTTC. The chain has TRBV28 and TRBJ2-5; possibly TRBD2 for D (5 bases). The CDR3 loop spans 12 amino acids. The germline CDR1 and CDR2 sequences are MDHEN and SYDVKM. Trimming left V 4 bases short and J 7 bases short, with 10 bases between.

This clonotype appeared many times. Little can be read into the size of this beta chain, an off-target read in a library designed for alpha chains. The chain links TRBV7-2 to TRBJ1-2; D call uncertain. V was pared by 4 bases and J by 2 bases, with 11 bases between. This CDR3 has 14 residues. The V gene's germline CDR1 is SGHTA and CDR2 FQGNSA. CDR3 residues: CASSSPNFNYGYTF. The DNA for the CDR3 is TGTGCCAGCAGCTCCCCCAACTTCAACTATGGCTACACCTTC.

The sample holds many counts of this clonotype. This beta chain is off target for a library built for alpha chains, so its abundance means little. The chain has TRBV20-1 and TRBJ2-7, with TRBD1 as a possible D gene (6 bases). From germline, CDR1 is DFQATT and CDR2 SNEGSKA (reference sequence). The ends were cut back, 1 base at V and 3 bases at J, with 10 bases in the middle. There are 13 residues in the CDR3. The CDR3 bases are TGCAGTGCTAGAGCCCCGACAGGCTACGAGCAGTACTTC. Protein: CSARAPTGYEQYF.

This clonotype has a count of ten or more. Because this beta chain is a stray read in a library intended to capture alpha chains, its abundance should not be given much weight. This chain joins TRBV12-3 or TRBV12-4 and TRBJ1-6, with no clear D. The V gene lost 6 bases and the J gene lost 4 bases, with 13 bases spanning the gap. This CDR3 is 15 amino acids long. DNA for the CDR3: TGTGCCAGCAGCCCGGGGAGGGAATATAATTCACCCCTCCACTTT. This translates into CASSPGREYNSPLHF.

This clonotype was seen many times. This beta chain is off target for a library built for alpha chains, so its abundance means little. The chain uses TRBV7-2 and TRBJ2-3; D call uncertain. CDR3 length: 14 residues. Germline V gene lookup returns CDR1 SGHTA and CDR2 FQGNSA. Trimming stripped 1 base from V and 5 bases from J, with 10 bases between. This CDR3 is CASSLVNRLDTQYF. The CDR3 nucleotides are TGTGCCAGCAGCTTAGTTAACAGATTAGATACGCAGTATTTT.

With respect to this clonotype: Found in a library prepared for alpha chains, this beta chain is an off-target read, and its abundance has little meaning. The chain joins TRBV20-1 to TRBJ2-5; D possibly matches TRBD1 or TRBD2 (5 bases each). CDR1 DFQATT and CDR2 SNEGSKA come from the germline V gene (reference sequence). This CDR3 is built from 15 residues. V was trimmed by 0 bases and J by 0 bases, leaving 11 bases between them. The CDR3 sequence: CSARDGGIYQETQYF. The CDR3 DNA sequence: TGCAGTGCTAGAGATGGGGGTATCTACCAAGAGACCCAGTACTTC.

Note on this clonotype: Just one base apart from a much larger clone, this may be a read error. Within a library made for alpha chains, this beta chain is off target, and its count is uninformative. This chain connects TRBV6-2 or TRBV6-3 to TRBJ2-7; a weak D match, TRBD1 (5 bases). V lost 2 bases to trimming and J lost 3 bases, with 14 bases between them. This CDR3 is 15 amino acids long. The germline V gene encodes CDR1 MNHEY and CDR2 SVGEGT. The CDR3 coding sequence is TGTGCCAGCAGTTACCCACGGGCAGGACACTACGAGCAGTACTTC. Translation: CASSYPRAGHYEQYF.

This clonotype was observed many times. Since it is a stray read in a library aimed at alpha chains, this beta chain has a size that is not meaningful. V and J are TRBV7-2 and TRBJ1-2, with 9 bases lining up with TRBD1. The germline V gene encodes CDR1 SGHTA and CDR2 FQGNSA. Trimming removed 4 bases from V and 7 bases from J; junction bases left unmatched: 4. The CDR3 is 13 residues long. Here the CDR3 reads CASSSRDRVGYTF. CDR3 nucleotides: TGTGCCAGCAGCTCCCGGGACAGGGTTGGCTACACCTTC.

This clonotype was recorded at least ten times. This beta chain represents an off-target read in a library built for alpha chains; its size is of limited meaning. V usage is TRBV6-5 and J usage is TRBJ2-5, with 7 bases that match TRBD2. The germline CDR1 and CDR2 sequences are MNHEY and SVGAGI. Trimming cost V 2 bases and J 5 bases; bases outside gene matches: 11. The CDR3 extends over 16 amino acids. The CDR3 bases are TGTGCCAGCAGTTACAATAGGCTCCCCGGGGGGGAGACCCAGTACTTC. Translated, it gives CASSYNRLPGGETQYF.

Note on this clonotype: One end of the junction is discordant with germline, which a read error may explain. With the library built for alpha chains, this beta chain is off target and its frequency is not meaningful. The gene calls are TRBV27 and TRBJ1-6; D is undetermined. This CDR3 comprises 14 residues. Germline V CDR1 and CDR2: MNHEY, SMNVEV (reference sequence). CDR3 sequence: CASSSGRDNPPLHF. The CDR3 bases are TGTGCCAGCAGTTCCGGACGGGATAATCCACCCCTCCACTTT.

This clonotype came up many times. This beta chain is a stray sequence in a library constructed for alpha chains; its clone size is not meaningful. The rearrangement links TRBV7-2 to TRBJ2-1; 9 bases line up with TRBD2. The CDR3 is 19 amino acids. Trimming took 0 bases from V and 0 from J; bases not matched to a gene: 9. Germline CDR1 SGHTA, CDR2 FQGNSA. The CDR3: CASSLASGGLASSYNEQFF. For the CDR3, the DNA is TGTGCCAGCAGCTTAGCGAGCGGGGGGCTTGCTAGCTCCTACAATGAGCAGTTCTTC.

This clonotype was observed many times. This beta chain turned up in a library designed for alpha chains; as an off-target read, its abundance says little. The rearrangement joins TRBV9 to TRBJ2-3, with D unresolved. Germline assignment: CDR1 SGDLS and CDR2 YYNGEE. This CDR3 is 14 amino acids long. V was pared by 4 bases and J by 6 bases, with 15 bases between. The CDR3 loop is CASSPVRATDTQYF. DNA for the CDR3: TGTGCCAGCAGCCCCGTTCGGGCCACGGATACGCAGTATTTT.

This clonotype was found many times. A library made for alpha chains picked up this beta chain off target, so its size means little. This chain connects TRBV5-4 to TRBJ2-1; tentative D call: TRBD1 (5 bases). Germline V gene sequence: CDR1 SGHNT, CDR2 YYREEE (reference sequence). The CDR3 sequence is 16 residues long. V was pared by 0 bases and J by 0 bases, with 10 bases between. As DNA, the CDR3 is TGTGCCAGCAGCTTGGTGGGGCAGATCTCCTACAATGAGCAGTTCTTC. Translation gives CASSLVGQISYNEQFF.

There are many counts of this clonotype. In a library made to pick up alpha chains, this beta chain is a stray read with a size that means little. The gene calls are TRBV7-7 and TRBJ2-1; possibly TRBD1 or TRBD2 for D (5 bases each). The germline CDR1 and CDR2 sequences are SSHAT and FNYEAQ (reference sequence). There are 13 residues in the CDR3. Trimming took off 6 bases at V and 8 bases at J, with 14 bases between the two ends. CDR3 nucleotide sequence: TGTGCCAGCAGTTATGGGGGTGGGTATGAGCAGTTCTTC. Protein: CASSYGGGYEQFF.